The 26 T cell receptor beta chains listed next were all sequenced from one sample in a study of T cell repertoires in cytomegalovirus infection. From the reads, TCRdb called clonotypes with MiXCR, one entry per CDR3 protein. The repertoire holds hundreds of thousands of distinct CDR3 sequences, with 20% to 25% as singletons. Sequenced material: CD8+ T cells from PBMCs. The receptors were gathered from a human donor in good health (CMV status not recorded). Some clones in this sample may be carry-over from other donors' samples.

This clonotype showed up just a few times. The CDR3 region is CASSLVGEGYNEQFF. The CDR3 DNA follows: TGTGCCAGCAGCTTAGTAGGGGAGGGTTACAATGAGCAGTTCTTC. This rearrangement joins TRBV7-8 to TRBJ2-1; 7 bases map to TRBD2. The J segment lost 4 bases and the V segment lost 1 base, leaving 4 bases of the junction unmatched. The CDR3 covers 15 residues. Germline V gene lookup returns CDR1 SGHVS and CDR2 FQNEAQ.

CDR3 loop: CASSERRDYNEQFF. DNA of the CDR3: TGTGCCAGCAGTGAAAGGAGGGATTACAATGAGCAGTTCTTC. The rearrangement uses TRBV2 and TRBJ2-1, with a tentative D call TRBD2 (6 bases). Germline loops: CDR1 SNHLY, CDR2 FYNNEI. The V end was cut by 2 bases, the J end by 4 bases, with 9 bases between. The CDR3 consists of 14 residues.

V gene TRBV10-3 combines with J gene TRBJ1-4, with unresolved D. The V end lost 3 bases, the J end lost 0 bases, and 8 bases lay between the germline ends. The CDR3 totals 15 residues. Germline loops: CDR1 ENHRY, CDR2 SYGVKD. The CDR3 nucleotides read TGTGCCATCAGTGACCGCGCCGCAACTAATGAAAAACTGTTTTTT. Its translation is CAISDRAATNEKLFF.

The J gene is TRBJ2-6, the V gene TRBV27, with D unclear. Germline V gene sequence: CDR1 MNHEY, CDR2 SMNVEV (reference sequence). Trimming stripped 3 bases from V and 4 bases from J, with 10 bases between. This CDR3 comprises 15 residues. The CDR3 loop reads CASSFFGPGANVLTF. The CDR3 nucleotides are TGTGCCAGCAGTTTTTTTGGCCCCGGGGCCAACGTCCTGACTTTC.

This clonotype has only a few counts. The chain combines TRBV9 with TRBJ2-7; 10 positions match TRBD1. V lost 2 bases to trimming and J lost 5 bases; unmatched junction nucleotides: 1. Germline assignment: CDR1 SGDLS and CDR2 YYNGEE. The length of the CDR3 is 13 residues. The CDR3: CASSVGTGDEQYV. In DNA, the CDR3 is TGTGCCAGCAGCGTCGGGACAGGGGACGAGCAGTACGTC.

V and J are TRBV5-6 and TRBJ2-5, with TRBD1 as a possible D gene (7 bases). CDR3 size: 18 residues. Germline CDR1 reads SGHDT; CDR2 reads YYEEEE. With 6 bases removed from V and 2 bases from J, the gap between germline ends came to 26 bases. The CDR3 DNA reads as TGTGCCAGCAAGGTCCGGGACAGCCGTTCAGGGGGGCAAGAGACCCAGTACTTC. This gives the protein CASKVRDSRSGGQETQYF.

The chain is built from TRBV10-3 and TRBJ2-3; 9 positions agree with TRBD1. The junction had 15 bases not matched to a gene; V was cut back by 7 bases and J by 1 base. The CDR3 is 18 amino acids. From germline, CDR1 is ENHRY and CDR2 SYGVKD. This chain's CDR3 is CAITRDREVLYRTDTQYF. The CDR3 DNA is TGTGCCATCACCCGGGACAGGGAGGTTTTATACCGCACAGATACGCAGTATTTT.

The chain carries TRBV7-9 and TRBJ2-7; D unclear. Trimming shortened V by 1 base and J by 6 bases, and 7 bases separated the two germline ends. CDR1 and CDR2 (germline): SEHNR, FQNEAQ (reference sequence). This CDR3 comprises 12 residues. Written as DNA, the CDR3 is TGTGCCAGCAGCTTAGATTGGGGCGAGCAGTACTTC. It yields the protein CASSLDWGEQYF.

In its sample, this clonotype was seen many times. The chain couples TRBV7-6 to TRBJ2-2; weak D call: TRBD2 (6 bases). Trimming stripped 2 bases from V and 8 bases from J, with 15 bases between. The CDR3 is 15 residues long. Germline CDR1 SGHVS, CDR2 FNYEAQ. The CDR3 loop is CASSLLNTGGGELFF. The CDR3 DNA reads TGTGCCAGCAGCTTATTAAATACTGGAGGGGGGGAGCTGTTTTTT.

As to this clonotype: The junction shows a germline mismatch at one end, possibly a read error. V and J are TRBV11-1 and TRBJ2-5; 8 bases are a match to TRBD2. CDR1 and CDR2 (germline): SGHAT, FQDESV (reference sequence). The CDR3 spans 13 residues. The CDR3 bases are TGTGCCAGCAGCCCTCCCGGGGGGGAGACCCGGTACTTC. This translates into CASSPPGGETRYF.

In DNA, the CDR3 is TGTGCCAGCAGTTACACTTCAGTGGGGACTGAAGCTTTCTTT. The encoded protein is CASSYTSVGTEAFF. The rearrangement links TRBV6-6 to TRBJ1-1, with D uncertain. Germline CDR1 MNHNY, CDR2 SVGAGI (reference sequence). The CDR3 extends over 14 amino acids. V was trimmed by 2 bases and J by 5 bases, leaving 12 bases between them.

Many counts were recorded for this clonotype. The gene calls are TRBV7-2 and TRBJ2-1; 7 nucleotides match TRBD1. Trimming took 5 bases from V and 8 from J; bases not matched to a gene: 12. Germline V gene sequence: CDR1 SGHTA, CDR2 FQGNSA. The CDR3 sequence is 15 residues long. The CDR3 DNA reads TGTGCCAGCAGCACCCGGGACAGTCCCTGGGATGAGCAGTTCTTC. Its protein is CASSTRDSPWDEQFF.

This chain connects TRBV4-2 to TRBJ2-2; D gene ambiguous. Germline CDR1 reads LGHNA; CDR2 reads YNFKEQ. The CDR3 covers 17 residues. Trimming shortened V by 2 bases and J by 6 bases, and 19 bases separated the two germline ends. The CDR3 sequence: CASSQRTYTERAGELFF. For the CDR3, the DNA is TGTGCCAGCAGCCAAAGGACCTATACGGAAAGGGCCGGGGAGCTGTTTTTT.

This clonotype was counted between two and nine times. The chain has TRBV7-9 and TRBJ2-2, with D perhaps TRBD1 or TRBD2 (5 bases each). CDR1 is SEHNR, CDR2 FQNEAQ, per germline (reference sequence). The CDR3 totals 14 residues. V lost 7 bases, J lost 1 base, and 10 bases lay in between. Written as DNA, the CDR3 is TGTGCCAGCACCGAGGGGAGGAACACCGGGGAGCTGTTTTTT. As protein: CASTEGRNTGELFF.

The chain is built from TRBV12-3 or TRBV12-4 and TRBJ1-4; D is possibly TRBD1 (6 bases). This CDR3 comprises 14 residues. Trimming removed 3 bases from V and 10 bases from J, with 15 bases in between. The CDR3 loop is CASSFVPRGGKLFF. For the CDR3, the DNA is TGTGCCAGCAGTTTTGTACCCAGGGGAGGAAAACTGTTTTTT.

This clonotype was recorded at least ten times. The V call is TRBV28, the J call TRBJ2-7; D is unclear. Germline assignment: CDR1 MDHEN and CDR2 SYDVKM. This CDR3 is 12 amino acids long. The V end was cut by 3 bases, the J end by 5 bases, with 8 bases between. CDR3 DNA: TGTGCCAGCAGTTTGGACGGTAACGAGCAGTACGTC. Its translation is CASSLDGNEQYV.

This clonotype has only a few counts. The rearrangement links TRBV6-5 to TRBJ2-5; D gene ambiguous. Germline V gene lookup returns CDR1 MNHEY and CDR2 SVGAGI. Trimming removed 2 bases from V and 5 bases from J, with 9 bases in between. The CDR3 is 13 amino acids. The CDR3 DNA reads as TGTGCCAGCAGTTACGAGAGATGGGAGACCCAGTACTTC. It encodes CASSYERWETQYF.

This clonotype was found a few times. DNA for the CDR3: TGTGCCAGCAGCCTCAAGCTTACGCAGTATTTT. Translated, it gives CASSLKLTQYF. The chain links TRBV5-6 to TRBJ2-3; no clear D. The germline CDR1 and CDR2 sequences are SGHDT and YYEEEE. V lost 4 bases and J 8 bases, leaving 8 bases between the germline ends. The CDR3 runs to 11 residues.

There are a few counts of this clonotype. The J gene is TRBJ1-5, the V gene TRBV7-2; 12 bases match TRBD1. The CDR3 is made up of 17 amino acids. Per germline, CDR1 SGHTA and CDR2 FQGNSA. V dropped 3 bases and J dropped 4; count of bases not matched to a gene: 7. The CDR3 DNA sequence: TGTGCCAGCAGCTTTCCCGGGACAGGGGGCGGTAATCAGCCCCAGCATTTT. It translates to CASSFPGTGGGNQPQHF.

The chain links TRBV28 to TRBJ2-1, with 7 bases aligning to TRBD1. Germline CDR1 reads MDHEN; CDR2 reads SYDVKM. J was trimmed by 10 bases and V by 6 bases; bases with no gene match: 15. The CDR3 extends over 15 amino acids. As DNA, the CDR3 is TGTGCCAGCAGCCCCCTCGACAGGGTTGGAGAGGAGCAGTTCTTC. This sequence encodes CASSPLDRVGEEQFF.

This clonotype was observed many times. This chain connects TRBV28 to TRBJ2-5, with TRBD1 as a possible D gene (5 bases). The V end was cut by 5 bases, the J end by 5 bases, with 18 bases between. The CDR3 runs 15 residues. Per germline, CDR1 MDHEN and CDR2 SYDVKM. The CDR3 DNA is TGTGCCAGCAGTCGTATAGGCAGGGTTGGGGAGACCCAGTACTTC. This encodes CASSRIGRVGETQYF.

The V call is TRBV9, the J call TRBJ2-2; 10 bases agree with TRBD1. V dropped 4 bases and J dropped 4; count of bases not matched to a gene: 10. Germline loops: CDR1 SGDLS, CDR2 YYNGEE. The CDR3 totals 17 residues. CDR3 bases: TGTGCCAGCAGCCTCCCGGGACAGGGGATCCGCACCGGGGAGCTGTTTTTT. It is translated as CASSLPGQGIRTGELFF.

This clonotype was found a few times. CDR3 sequence (DNA): TGTGCTAGTGGTTTGGTACCCGCAGGGACTGAAGCTTTCTTT. This translates into CASGLVPAGTEAFF. J is TRBJ1-1 and V is TRBV12-5, with a tentative D call TRBD1 (5 bases). The length of the CDR3 is 14 residues. CDR1 and CDR2 from the germline V gene are LGHNT and FRNRAP. Deletions cut 0 bases from V and 5 bases from J, with 10 bases between.

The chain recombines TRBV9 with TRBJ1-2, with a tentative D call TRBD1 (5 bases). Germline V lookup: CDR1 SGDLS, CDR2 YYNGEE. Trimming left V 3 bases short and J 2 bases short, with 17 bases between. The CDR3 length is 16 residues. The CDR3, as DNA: TGTGCCAGCAGCGCCCCGAAGGGGAGATTCAACTATGGCTACACCTTC. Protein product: CASSAPKGRFNYGYTF.

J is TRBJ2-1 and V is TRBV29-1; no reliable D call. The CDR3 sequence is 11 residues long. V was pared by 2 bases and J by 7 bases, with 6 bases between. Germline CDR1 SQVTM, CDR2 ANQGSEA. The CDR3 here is CSVELINEQFF. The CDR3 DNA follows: TGCAGCGTTGAACTTATAAATGAGCAGTTCTTC.

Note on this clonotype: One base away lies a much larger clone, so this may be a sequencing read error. CDR3 amino acids: CTSSRPGQGYEQFF. The CDR3 region has the DNA TGTACCAGCAGTCGGCCGGGACAGGGATATGAGCAGTTCTTC. The V call is TRBV12-3 or TRBV12-4, the J call TRBJ2-1, with 9 bases aligning to TRBD1. CDR3 length equals 14 residues.